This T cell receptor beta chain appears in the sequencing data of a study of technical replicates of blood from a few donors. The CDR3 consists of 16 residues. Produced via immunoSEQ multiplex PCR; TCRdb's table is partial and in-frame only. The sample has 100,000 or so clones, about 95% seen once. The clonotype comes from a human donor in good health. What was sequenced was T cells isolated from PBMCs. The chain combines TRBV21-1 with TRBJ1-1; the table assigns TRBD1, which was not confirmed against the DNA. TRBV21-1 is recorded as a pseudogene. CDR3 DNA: TGTGCCAGCAGCAAAGAGGACAGGGGGCTTAAGACTGAAGCTTTCTTT. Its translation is CASSKEDRGLKTEAFF.